These 23 T cell receptor beta chains were all obtained from the same sample, sequenced in a study of T cell repertoires in aging, cancer and after chemotherapy. A mixed TRB-A/B primer pool amplified rearranged TRB by multiplex touch-down PCR. A single record per CDR3 protein comes from TCRdb applying MiXCR to the multiplex PCR reads. The table records around 9,700 distinct CDR3 sequences, about 34% of them present only once. The template was genomic DNA from peripheral blood, not RNA. Material: blood. Receptors were obtained from a human donor in good health.

This clonotype has only a few counts. V usage is TRBV6-1 and J usage is TRBJ2-7; the match to TRBD2 covers 11 bases. CDR1 and CDR2 (germline): MNHNS, SASEGT. V trimming: 7 bases; J trimming: 2 bases; junction bases outside the gene matches: 13. This CDR3 is 17 amino acids long. CDR3 DNA sequence: TGTGCCAGCACAACGGCTAGCGGGGGGCCCGGGCCCTACGAGCAGTACTTC. Residues: CASTTASGGPGPYEQYF.

This clonotype has more than one count but fewer than ten. The chain recombines TRBV30 with TRBJ1-2; possibly TRBD1 for D (6 bases). V gave up 2 bases and J gave up 4 bases, with 14 bases separating them. This CDR3 comprises 14 residues. Germline values: CDR1 GTSNPN, CDR2 SVGIG (reference sequence). The DNA of the CDR3 is TGTGCCTGGAGTCCTCAGGGGCGAGGCTATGGCTACACCTTC. Amino acids: CAWSPQGRGYGYTF.

In this sample, this clonotype turned up a few times. The J gene is TRBJ2-1, the V gene TRBV5-1, with D possibly matching TRBD2 (6 bases). Germline loops: CDR1 SGHRS, CDR2 YFSETQ. CDR3 length: 14 residues. Trimming cost V 5 bases and J 2 bases, with 11 bases left between them. CDR3 sequence reads: CASSASGAYNEQFF. The CDR3 nucleotides are TGCGCCAGCAGTGCCTCGGGGGCCTACAATGAGCAGTTCTTC. The full variable domain, rest sourced from reference TRBV5-1 and TRBJ2-1, is KAGVTQTPRYLIKTRGQQVTLSCSPISGHRSVSWYQQTPGQGLQFLFEYFSETQRNKGNFPGRFSGRQFSNSRSEMNVSTLELGDSALYLCASSASGAYNEQFFGPGTRLTVL.

This clonotype has only a few counts. The rearrangement links TRBV12-3 or TRBV12-4 to TRBJ1-5; D is unclear. Trimming took 7 bases from V and 0 from J, leaving 13 bases between them. This CDR3 has 15 amino acids. CDR3 bases: TGTGCCAGCACTCCCGGGAGGTATAGCAATCAGCCCCAGCATTTT. Protein: CASTPGRYSNQPQHF.

This clonotype came up a few times. CDR3 in amino acids: CASSYSPGSGPHQETQYF. The CDR3 nucleotides are TGTGCCAGCAGTTACTCCCCGGGGTCGGGGCCCCACCAAGAGACCCAGTACTTC. The genes are TRBV27 and TRBJ2-5; D possibly matches TRBD1 or TRBD2 (5 bases each). V was pared by 4 bases and J by 0 bases, with 21 bases between. Germline V CDR1 and CDR2: MNHEY, SMNVEV (reference sequence). The CDR3 has 18 residues.

This clonotype was counted between two and nine times. V gene TRBV30 combines with J gene TRBJ2-4; D is perhaps TRBD2 (6 bases). The germline V gene has CDR1 GTSNPN and CDR2 SVGIG (reference sequence). The CDR3 has 13 amino acids. With 8 bases removed from V and 9 bases from J, the gap between germline ends came to 20 bases. The CDR3 is CARRGTGSSIQYF. In DNA form, the CDR3 reads TGTGCCCGCCGGGGGACGGGTAGCTCCATTCAGTACTTC.

The V and J genes are TRBV6-6 and TRBJ2-3; weak D call: TRBD2 (7 bases). Germline lookup yields CDR1 MNHNY and CDR2 SVGAGI (reference sequence). V lost 4 bases to trimming and J lost 3 bases, with 14 bases between them. The CDR3 spans 15 residues. CDR3 region: CASSLGGPRTDTQYF. CDR3 nucleotides: TGTGCCAGCAGTTTGGGGGGGCCGAGGACAGATACGCAGTATTTT.

This clonotype was seen a single time. V usage is TRBV7-2 and J usage is TRBJ2-1; D remains ambiguous. V was trimmed by 1 base and J by 0 bases, leaving 10 bases between them. Germline V gives CDR1 SGHTA, CDR2 FQGNSA. This CDR3 region has 16 residues. The DNA of the CDR3 is TGTGCCAGCAGCTTAGGTGGGCCCCGCTCCTACAATGAGCAGTTCTTC. Translated, it gives CASSLGGPRSYNEQFF. Based on the CDR3 plus reference TRBV7-2 and TRBJ2-1, the full variable domain is GAGVSQSPSNKVTEKGKDVELRCDPISGHTALYWYRQSLGQGLEFLIYFQGNSAPDKSGLPSDRFSAERTGGSVSTLTIQRTQQEDSAVYLCASSLGGPRSYNEQFFGPGTRLTVL.

This sequence joins TRBV24-1 and TRBJ2-1, with D unclear. Trimming removed 3 bases from V and 4 bases from J, with 9 bases in between. The CDR3 is 14 amino acids. The germline V gene encodes CDR1 KGHDR and CDR2 SFDVKD. CDR3 nucleotide sequence: TGTGCCACCAGTGATCTAACTGGATACAATGAGCAGTTCTTC. It encodes CATSDLTGYNEQFF.

The chain carries TRBV24-1 and TRBJ1-5; D is possibly TRBD1 (6 bases). This CDR3 is 13 amino acids long. Between the trimmed V and J ends, which lost 7 bases and 7 bases, there was a span of 13 bases. The germline V gene encodes CDR1 KGHDR and CDR2 SFDVKD. In nucleotides, the CDR3 is TGTGCCACCAGCCAGGGGACGGGGCAGCCCCAGCATTTT. This gives the protein CATSQGTGQPQHF.

This clonotype was observed a handful of times. This sequence joins TRBV6-5 and TRBJ1-2; D might be TRBD1 (5 bases). Germline V gene sequence: CDR1 MNHEY, CDR2 SVGAGI. Deletions cut 5 bases from V and 5 bases from J, with 18 bases between. The CDR3 has 15 amino acids. The CDR3 bases are TGTGCCAGCAGTAAAGGGTTCCCGGGGGTATATGGCTACACCTTC. Protein sequence: CASSKGFPGVYGYTF.

This clonotype was observed a handful of times. The chain carries TRBV5-5 and TRBJ2-7; D is possibly TRBD1 (6 bases). Trimming took 0 bases from V and 2 from J, leaving 12 bases between them. This CDR3 comprises 15 residues. Germline values: CDR1 SGHKS, CDR2 YYEKEE (reference sequence). CDR3 region: CASSLAGQRAYEQYF. The CDR3 coding sequence is TGTGCCAGCAGCTTGGCGGGACAACGAGCCTACGAGCAGTACTTC.

The rearrangement joins TRBV11-3 to TRBJ2-7, with 8 nucleotides matching TRBD2. The CDR3 contains 15 residues. CDR1 SGHNT and CDR2 YENEEA come from the germline V gene. Germline trimming cut 6 bases from V and 2 bases from J; bases unmatched to any gene: 9. The DNA for the CDR3 is TGTGCCAGCAGGGGTCTATCGGGGGGGGCCTACGAGCAGTACTTC. This codes for CASRGLSGGAYEQYF.

This rearrangement joins TRBV5-1 to TRBJ2-3, with 7 bases lining up with TRBD2. V lost 1 base, J lost 4 bases, and 6 bases stayed unmatched. Germline CDR1 SGHRS, CDR2 YFSETQ. The CDR3 totals 15 residues. CDR3 sequence: CASSLQRLAADTQYF. The CDR3 DNA follows: TGCGCCAGCAGCTTGCAACGTCTAGCGGCAGATACGCAGTATTTT.

As to this clonotype: Possible read error: a much larger clone is one base away. The chain is built from TRBV11-3 and TRBJ2-3; 7 bases are a match to TRBD1. The CDR3 loop spans 14 amino acids. After removal of 8 bases from V and 3 bases from J, the junction contained 8 bases not matched to a gene. Germline CDR1 is SGHNT and CDR2 is YENEEA. The CDR3 coding sequence is TGTGCCAGCGGCAGAGACAGGGCAACAGATACGCAGTATTTT. Translation: CASGRDRATDTQYF.

This clonotype is judged medium-sized. CDR3 sequence reads: CASSLVTGWRSTGELFF. The DNA of the CDR3 is TGTGCCAGCAGCTTAGTAACAGGTTGGCGTAGCACCGGGGAGCTGTTTTTT. This chain uses TRBV11-3 with TRBJ2-2, with D maybe TRBD1 (5 bases). The V end was cut by 1 base, the J end by 4 bases, with 16 bases between. The germline V gene has CDR1 SGHNT and CDR2 YENEEA. The CDR3 loop spans 17 amino acids.

This clonotype was counted a few times. The V gene is TRBV18, the J gene TRBJ2-7; D unclear. From germline, CDR1 is KGHSH and CDR2 LQKENI. Deletions cut 1 base from V and 7 bases from J, with 8 bases between. The CDR3 has 12 residues. The CDR3 bases are TGTGCCAGCTCACCACTTGGGGTAGAGCAGTACTTC. It is translated as CASSPLGVEQYF.

This clonotype has a handful of counts. The chain links TRBV27 to TRBJ2-4; 10 nucleotides match TRBD1. The germline gives CDR1 MNHEY, CDR2 SMNVEV (reference sequence). The CDR3 contains 14 residues. After removal of 6 bases from V and 8 bases from J, the junction contained 7 bases not matched to a gene. DNA for the CDR3: TGTGCCAGCAGAACGACAGGGGGCTTGTACATTCAGTACTTC. Translated, it gives CASRTTGGLYIQYF.

The rearrangement joins TRBV29-1 to TRBJ1-5; TRBD1 might be the D (5 bases). Trimming shortened V by 4 bases and J by 4 bases, and 11 bases separated the two germline ends. Germline CDR1 SQVTM, CDR2 ANQGSEA. CDR3 length: 13 amino acids. The CDR3 bases are TGCAGCGTTGGGGGGAACATTAATCAGCCCCAGCATTTT. Its translation is CSVGGNINQPQHF.

In this sample, this clonotype turned up a few times. The chain links TRBV18 to TRBJ2-5, with D unresolved. The CDR3 is made up of 14 amino acids. The V gene's germline CDR1 is KGHSH and CDR2 LQKENI. Deletions cut 3 bases from V and 5 bases from J, with 13 bases between. The CDR3, as DNA: TGTGCCAGCTCACCGTCTCCTCGGCGGGAGACCCAGTACTTC. It codes for CASSPSPRRETQYF.

The chain has TRBV5-4 and TRBJ1-2; the D is unclear. V dropped 2 bases and J dropped 8 bases, with 10 bases sitting between them. This CDR3 comprises 12 residues. Looked up from germline, CDR1 is SGHNT and CDR2 is YYREEE (reference sequence). In nucleotides, the CDR3 is TGTGCCAGCAGCTTCCCCCTGGAGGGCTACACCTTC. Encoded protein: CASSFPLEGYTF.

The V and J genes are TRBV5-1 and TRBJ2-2, with 7 bases that match TRBD1. The CDR3 extends over 14 amino acids. Trimming removed 1 base from V and 5 bases from J; junction bases left unmatched: 2. Germline values: CDR1 SGHRS, CDR2 YFSETQ. CDR3 sequence: CASSLRGRTGELFF. DNA of the CDR3: TGCGCCAGCAGCTTGAGGGGGCGAACCGGGGAGCTGTTTTTT.

The genes are TRBV19 and TRBJ2-7; unclear D gene. This CDR3 spans 12 amino acids. Trimming shortened V by 2 bases and J by 6 bases, and 8 bases separated the two germline ends. Germline V gene data show CDR1 as LNHDA and CDR2 as SQIVND (reference sequence). This CDR3 is CASSILGGEQYF. In nucleotides, the CDR3 is TGTGCCAGTAGTATATTGGGTGGCGAGCAGTACTTC. The whole variable domain, remainder taken from reference TRBV19 and TRBJ2-7, is DGGITQSPKYLFRKEGQNVTLSCEQNLNHDAMYWYRQDPGQGLRLIYYSQIVNDFQKGDIAEGYSVSREKKESFPLTVTSAQKNPTAFYLCASSILGGEQYFGPGTRLTVT.